This entry lists 29 T cell receptor beta chains sequenced from one sample in a study of blood T cells in healthy people across ages. The authors ran a second PCR of 7 to 11 cycles using a sample-barcoded 5' primer and a J-beta primer mix. TCRdb used MiXCR to reprocess the 5' RACE reads, holding one entry per CDR3 protein. Of 630,000 or so distinct CDR3 sequences in the sample, approximately 31% were seen once. The sequenced sample consisted of blood. These receptors originate from a woman older than 75 in good health.

This clonotype was seen ten or more times. V and J are TRBV5-1 and TRBJ2-5; D possibly corresponds to TRBD2 (7 bases). This CDR3 has 15 residues. The germline V gene encodes CDR1 SGHRS and CDR2 YFSETQ. Trimming took off 1 base at V and 11 bases at J, with 21 bases between the two ends. CDR3 loop: CASSLYLTGAGFQYF. The CDR3, as DNA: TGCGCCAGCAGCTTGTACTTGACAGGAGCGGGGTTTCAGTACTTC.

This clonotype showed up many times. This could be a read error, since a much larger clone is one nucleotide away. V is TRBV30 and J is TRBJ1-2; a weak D match, TRBD1 (5 bases). V was trimmed by 3 bases and J by 1 base, leaving 12 bases between them. The CDR3 has 14 residues. The V gene's germline CDR1 is GTSNPN and CDR2 SVGIG (reference sequence). For the CDR3, the DNA is TGTGCCTGGAGCTGGGGGGGAGATAACTATGGCTACACCTTC. Translated: CAWSWGGDNYGYTF. The complete variable domain, with remaining parts taken from reference TRBV30 and TRBJ1-2, reads SQTIHQWPATLVQPVGSPLSLECTVEGTSNPNLYWYRQAAGRGLQLLFYSVGIGQISSEVPQNLSASRPQDRQFILSSKKLLLSDSGFYLCAWSWGGDNYGYTFGSGTRLTVV.

This clonotype came up many times. The chain employs TRBV7-9 and TRBJ2-5; D might be TRBD1 or TRBD2, each matching 5 bases. There are 14 residues in the CDR3. Trimming stripped 5 bases from V and 4 bases from J, with 14 bases between. Germline CDR1 SEHNR, CDR2 FQNEAQ (reference sequence). As DNA, the CDR3 is TGTGCCAGCAGCCCTGGGACGCTGGGAGAGACCCAGTACTTC. Amino acids: CASSPGTLGETQYF.

This sequence joins TRBV12-3 or TRBV12-4 and TRBJ1-1; D remains ambiguous. This CDR3 contains 14 residues. V was trimmed by 5 bases and J by 0 bases, leaving 10 bases between them. CDR3 nucleotide sequence: TGTGCCAGCAGTCCCCGGTACATGAACACTGAAGCTTTCTTT. Its translation: CASSPRYMNTEAFF.

This clonotype occurred many times. V usage is TRBV10-3 and J usage is TRBJ2-1, with 7 bases identical to TRBD1. This CDR3 is built from 13 residues. V was clipped by 9 bases and J by 3 bases; unmatched bases: 5. From germline, CDR1 is ENHRY and CDR2 SYGVKD. CDR3 bases: TGTGCCATTCAGGGGGAAGGCTACAATGAGCAGTTCTTC. This translates into CAIQGEGYNEQFF.

The table lists this clonotype with a few counts. The rearrangement joins TRBV5-1 to TRBJ2-6; 9 positions match TRBD1. The V segment lost 7 bases and the J segment 0 bases; nucleotides outside the gene matches: 8. CDR1 is SGHRS and CDR2 is YFSETQ in the germline V gene. CDR3 length: 17 amino acids. The CDR3 protein is CASRPGQGISGANVLTF. The CDR3 DNA is TGCGCCAGCCGCCCTGGACAGGGGATCTCTGGGGCCAACGTCCTGACTTTC.

This clonotype was detected a few times. The gene calls are TRBV27 and TRBJ1-6, with no clear D. Germline values: CDR1 MNHEY, CDR2 SMNVEV (reference sequence). The CDR3 is made up of 15 amino acids. Trimming removed 6 bases at V and 3 bases at J, with 12 bases between. As DNA, the CDR3 is TGTGCCAGCAGCCTTAACGGGCACTATAATTCACCCCTCCACTTT. It encodes CASSLNGHYNSPLHF.

With respect to this clonotype: A read error is possible here, since a much larger clone lies one base away. The V and J genes are TRBV6-1 and TRBJ2-1, with 11 positions matching TRBD1. CDR1 is MNHNS, CDR2 SASEGT, per germline. This CDR3 region has 15 residues. Trimming cost V 7 bases and J 11 bases; bases outside gene matches: 13. The CDR3 spells CASILSGTGGNKQFF. The CDR3 coding sequence is TGTGCCAGCATCCTCTCCGGGACAGGGGGGAATAAGCAGTTCTTC.

This clonotype was recorded many times. The chain carries TRBV20-1 and TRBJ2-6; D uncertain. V lost 4 bases and J lost 8, with 9 bases in between. From germline, CDR1 is DFQATT and CDR2 SNEGSKA (reference sequence). The CDR3 consists of 12 residues. The CDR3 DNA reads TGCAGTGCTAATTTCGGTTCCAACGTCCTGACTTTC. Translated: CSANFGSNVLTF.

Comment on this clonotype: With a much larger clone just one base away, this may be a read error. This sequence joins TRBV12-3 or TRBV12-4 and TRBJ2-1; 7 bases align to TRBD2. Judging by the DNA end, TRBJ2-7 fits better; the J call may be wrong. The CDR3 covers 15 residues. The CDR3 nucleotides are TGTGCCAGCAGTTTCAGCGGGGCCCCCTACAATGAGCAGTACTTC. This translates into CASSFSGAPYNEQYF.

The V call is TRBV6-1, the J call TRBJ1-1; D is unresolved. Deletions cut 0 bases from V and 11 bases from J, with 16 bases between. Germline CDR1 is MNHNS and CDR2 is SASEGT. The CDR3 contains 14 residues. In nucleotides, the CDR3 is TGTGCCAGCAGTGAAGCGGGTGTCCCCATCCAGGCTTTCTTT. It translates to CASSEAGVPIQAFF.

This clonotype was detected ten times or more. V is TRBV7-2 and J is TRBJ1-5; D uncertain. The CDR3 contains 15 residues. Germline V gene sequence: CDR1 SGHTA, CDR2 FQGNSA. Deletions cut 2 bases from V and 10 bases from J, with 18 bases between. The CDR3 spells CASSLTRHSQGPQHF. For the CDR3, the DNA is TGTGCCAGCAGCTTAACCAGACATTCTCAAGGACCCCAGCATTTT.

This clonotype has only one observation. Given a much more abundant clone one base away, this may be a read error. V usage is TRBV5-1 and J usage is TRBJ1-4; the D is unclear. Germline-derived CDR1 and CDR2 are SGHRS and YFSETQ. This CDR3 contains 14 residues. Trimming pared 2 bases from V and 0 bases from J, leaving 5 bases between. CDR3 sequence (DNA): TGCGCCAGCAGCTTCGAGACAACTAATGAAAAACTGTTTTTT. Protein product: CASSFETTNEKLFF.

This chain links TRBV9 with TRBJ2-2; tentative D call: TRBD2 (6 bases). With 1 base removed from V and 1 base from J, the gap between germline ends came to 8 bases. The CDR3 runs to 15 residues. CDR1 SGDLS and CDR2 YYNGEE come from the germline V gene. CDR3 protein: CASSVWGVNTGELFF. In DNA, the CDR3 is TGTGCCAGCAGCGTATGGGGGGTGAACACCGGGGAGCTGTTTTTT.

V is TRBV4-2 and J is TRBJ2-5, with D possibly called TRBD1 or TRBD2 (6 bases each). Trimming took off 1 base at V and 11 bases at J, with 20 bases between the two ends. The length of the CDR3 is 15 residues. CDR1 is LGHNA, CDR2 YNFKEQ, per germline. DNA of the CDR3: TGTGCCAGCAGCCAAGCTCGGGGGCAGAACAATGAGCAGTACTTC. Translation gives CASSQARGQNNEQYF.

The chain's CDR3 is CASSEVSLKVQYF. The CDR3 region has the DNA TGTGCCAGCAGTGAGGTCTCCTTGAAGGTGCAGTATTTT. The chain uses TRBV25-1 and TRBJ2-3; D is unresolved. The V gene's germline CDR1 is MGHDK and CDR2 SYGVNS. The CDR3 totals 13 residues. Trimming left V 3 bases short and J 11 bases short, with 15 bases between.

Comment on this clonotype: Being one base from a much bigger clone, this may be a read error. This chain connects TRBV5-6 to TRBJ1-1; no definite D call. With 5 bases removed from V and 4 bases from J, the gap between germline ends came to 12 bases. CDR1 and CDR2 from the germline V gene are SGHDT and YYEEEE. CDR3 length equals 13 residues. The CDR3 reads CASSLPMSTEAFF. The CDR3, as DNA: TGTGCCAGCAGTCTTCCAATGAGCACTGAAGCTTTCTTT.

This clonotype appeared many times. The chain uses TRBV20-1 and TRBJ2-1; 7 nucleotides agree with TRBD2. Germline CDR1 DFQATT, CDR2 SNEGSKA (reference sequence). V dropped 0 bases and J dropped 4; count of bases not matched to a gene: 3. The CDR3 covers 14 residues. In DNA, the CDR3 is TGCAGTGCTAGAGATCGCGGGGGTTACAATGAGCAGTTCTTC. Translated: CSARDRGGYNEQFF.

This clonotype was observed many times. The chain recombines TRBV3-1 with TRBJ2-3, with a possible D match to TRBD2 (5 bases). Deletions cut 0 bases from V and 11 bases from J, with 15 bases between. The germline V gene encodes CDR1 LGHDT and CDR2 YNNKEL (reference sequence). This CDR3 contains 14 residues. The CDR3 is CASSQDDYLAEQYF. DNA of the CDR3: TGTGCCAGCAGCCAAGACGACTATCTGGCCGAGCAGTATTTT.

With respect to this clonotype: Germline and junction disagree at one end, which may indicate a read error. The chain has TRBV7-2 and TRBJ2-5, with TRBD2 identical over 10 bases. The CDR3 covers 17 residues. Germline-derived CDR1 and CDR2 are SGHTA and FQGNSA. The CDR3 reads CVSSSRGSGRMEETQYF. The CDR3 DNA reads TGTGTCAGCAGCTCGAGAGGTAGCGGGAGGATGGAAGAGACCCAGTACTTC.

In DNA, the CDR3 is TGCAGTGCCCCTCGGGACAGCAATAATTCACCCCTCCACTTT. Translation: CSAPRDSNNSPLHF. This chain joins TRBV20-1 and TRBJ1-6; 7 bases are a match to TRBD1. V lost 6 bases and J lost 5; bases outside the gene matches: 7. The CDR3 runs 14 residues. From germline, CDR1 is DFQATT and CDR2 SNEGSKA (reference sequence).

This clonotype was picked up many times. The chain links TRBV6-6 to TRBJ2-1; tentative D call: TRBD2 (5 bases). CDR3 size: 14 residues. The V and J ends lost 2 bases and 7 bases respectively, with 12 bases between them. CDR1 is MNHNY and CDR2 is SVGAGI in the germline V gene (reference sequence). The CDR3 DNA reads as TGTGCCAGCAGTTACCGAGGACTCCTAAATGAGCAGTTCTTC. Its translation: CASSYRGLLNEQFF.

The genes are TRBV25-1 and TRBJ1-6, with D unclear. V shed 0 bases and J shed 0 bases, with 3 bases lying between them. The CDR3 extends over 15 amino acids. Per germline, CDR1 MGHDK and CDR2 SYGVNS. The CDR3 DNA reads as TGTGCCAGCAGTGAATACAGCTCCTATAATTCACCCCTCCACTTT. It specifies CASSEYSSYNSPLHF.

This clonotype was detected ten times or more. This chain uses TRBV29-1 with TRBJ2-3; 7 nucleotides agree with TRBD1. CDR1 and CDR2 (germline): SQVTM, ANQGSEA. There are 13 residues in the CDR3. V lost 2 bases and J lost 6; bases outside the gene matches: 5. The CDR3 protein is CSVESGRGDTQYF. CDR3 coding DNA: TGCAGCGTTGAAAGTGGCAGGGGGGATACGCAGTATTTT.

This clonotype was observed at least ten times. V usage is TRBV7-2 and J usage is TRBJ1-6; a weak D match, TRBD1 (5 bases). The germline CDR1 and CDR2 sequences are SGHTA and FQGNSA. Trimming pared 2 bases from V and 1 base from J, leaving 12 bases between. The CDR3 totals 17 residues. The CDR3 loop is CASSLLPGGSYNSPLHF. CDR3 bases: TGTGCCAGCAGCTTACTCCCCGGGGGATCCTATAATTCACCCCTCCACTTT. The variable domain in full, with the rest retrieved from reference TRBV7-2 and TRBJ1-6, is GAGVSQSPSNKVTEKGKDVELRCDPISGHTALYWYRQSLGQGLEFLIYFQGNSAPDKSGLPSDRFSAERTGGSVSTLTIQRTQQEDSAVYLCASSLLPGGSYNSPLHFGNGTRLTVT.

This clonotype showed up many times. This chain joins TRBV7-2 and TRBJ2-3; possibly TRBD2 for D (6 bases). CDR3 length equals 16 residues. The V gene lost 4 bases and the J gene lost 1 base, with 15 bases spanning the gap. Germline V gene lookup returns CDR1 SGHTA and CDR2 FQGNSA. The CDR3: CASSSPRGRRTDTQYF. The CDR3 nucleotides are TGTGCCAGCAGCTCCCCCCGGGGGAGGCGCACAGATACGCAGTATTTT.

The V call is TRBV12-3 or TRBV12-4, the J call TRBJ2-4, with D perhaps being TRBD1 or TRBD2 (5 bases each). The J call is in doubt because the DNA end fits TRBJ2-7 better. The CDR3 totals 14 residues. The CDR3: CASSIGHRDGEQYF. In DNA form, the CDR3 reads TGTGCCAGCAGTATAGGACACCGGGACGGCGAGCAGTACTTC.

At least ten counts were recorded for this clonotype. The genes are TRBV7-2 and TRBJ2-7; weak D call: TRBD1 (6 bases). Germline V gives CDR1 SGHTA, CDR2 FQGNSA. V lost 5 bases, J lost 3 bases, and 14 bases lay in between. The CDR3 has 14 residues. CDR3 sequence: CASSLRGNVYEQYF. The CDR3 DNA sequence: TGTGCCAGCAGCCTCAGGGGAAACGTCTACGAGCAGTACTTC.

Worth noting for this clonotype: A much more abundant neighbour one base away suggests this may be a read error. V gene TRBV4-2 combines with J gene TRBJ1-2, with D possibly being TRBD1 (5 bases). Per germline, CDR1 LGHNA and CDR2 YNFKEQ. The CDR3 is made up of 15 amino acids. V was clipped by 4 bases and J by 8 bases, with 20 bases between them. CDR3 bases: TGTGCCAGCAGCCCCACAGGCGCCCTCCGCGCGGGCTACACCTTC. Residues: CASSPTGALRAGYTF.